The clone carrying this TCR beta chain showed up just once. The target antigen is unknown. The data belong to a study of cytomegalovirus exposure and HLA in healthy donors. The PCR ran on 60 Vbeta and 13 Jbeta primers. Here immunoSEQ multiplex PCR was the method, and the copy in TCRdb shows in-frame clones only, minus some. This table has tens of thousands of clones, 75% to 85% appearing once. This CDR3 is 13 amino acids long. V lost 6 bases and J lost 5, with 13 bases in between. The germline V gene encodes CDR1 SEHNR and CDR2 FQNEAQ (reference sequence). Points from the study as a whole: Reportedly, cytomegalovirus status was diagnosed with high sensitivity and specificity. Only CMV serostatus was available as immune exposure information. One later analysis reportedly identified an Asian-associated ancestry cluster that showed fewer N-insertions than the roughly 600-donor mean. Most of the TCR beta V segments (in an earlier analysis) were productive either about 87% or about 30% of the time.

The clonotype originates from a male donor in good health and CMV-seronegative. The sample was PBMCs. V is TRBV7-9 and J is TRBJ2-5; D remains unclear. Here the CDR3 DNA reads TGTGCCAGCAGTCATCCTCGGAGCGAGACCCAGTACTTC. It yields the protein CASSHPRSETQYF.